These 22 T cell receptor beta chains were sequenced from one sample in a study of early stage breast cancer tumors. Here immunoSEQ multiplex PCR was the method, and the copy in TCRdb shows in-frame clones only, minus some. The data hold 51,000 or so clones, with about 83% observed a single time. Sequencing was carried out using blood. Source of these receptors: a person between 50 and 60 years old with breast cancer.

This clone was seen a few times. CDR3 region: CASSLGLNGYTF. The DNA for the CDR3 is TGTGCCAGCTCACTTGGATTAAATGGCTACACCTTC. The chain couples TRBV18 to TRBJ1-2; D is unresolved. Germline lookup yields CDR1 KGHSH and CDR2 LQKENI. There are 12 residues in the CDR3. V shed 4 bases and J shed 6 bases, with 9 bases lying between them.

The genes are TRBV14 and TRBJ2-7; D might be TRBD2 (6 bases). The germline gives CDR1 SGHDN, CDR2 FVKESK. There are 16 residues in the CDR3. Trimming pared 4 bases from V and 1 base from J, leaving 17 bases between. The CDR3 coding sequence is TGTGCCAGCAGCCCCCTGGTTAGCGGAGGTTCCTACGAGCAGTACTTC. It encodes CASSPLVSGGSYEQYF.

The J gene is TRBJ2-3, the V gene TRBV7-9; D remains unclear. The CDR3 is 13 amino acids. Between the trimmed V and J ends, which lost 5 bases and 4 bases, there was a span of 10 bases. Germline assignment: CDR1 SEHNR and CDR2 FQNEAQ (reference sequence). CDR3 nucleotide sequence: TGTGCCAGCAGCAAACTTACCCCAGATACGCAGTATTTT. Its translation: CASSKLTPDTQYF.

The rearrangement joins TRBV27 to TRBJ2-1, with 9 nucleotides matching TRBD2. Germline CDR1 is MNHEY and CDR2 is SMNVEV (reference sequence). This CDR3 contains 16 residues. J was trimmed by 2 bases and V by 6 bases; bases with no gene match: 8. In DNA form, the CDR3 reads TGTGCCAGCAGCCTAGCGGGAAACCCGGCCTACAATGAGCAGTTCTTC. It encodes CASSLAGNPAYNEQFF.

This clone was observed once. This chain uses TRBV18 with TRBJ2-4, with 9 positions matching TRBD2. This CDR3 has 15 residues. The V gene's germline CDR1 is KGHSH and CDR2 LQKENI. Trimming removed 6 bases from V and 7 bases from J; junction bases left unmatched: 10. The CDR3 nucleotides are TGTGCCAGCTCCCACGAATCCGGGACTAGCAACATTCAGTACTTC. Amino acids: CASSHESGTSNIQYF.

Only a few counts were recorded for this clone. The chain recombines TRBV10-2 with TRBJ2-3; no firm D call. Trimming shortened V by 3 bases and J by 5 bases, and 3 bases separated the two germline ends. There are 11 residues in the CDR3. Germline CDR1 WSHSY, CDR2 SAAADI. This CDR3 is CASSEGDTQYF. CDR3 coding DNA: TGCGCCAGCAGTGAAGGAGATACGCAGTATTTT.

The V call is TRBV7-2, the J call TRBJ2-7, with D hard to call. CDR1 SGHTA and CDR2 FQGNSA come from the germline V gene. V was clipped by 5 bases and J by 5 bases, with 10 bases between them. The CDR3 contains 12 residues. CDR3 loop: CASSPEGHEQYF. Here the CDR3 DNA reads TGTGCCAGCAGCCCAGAAGGGCACGAGCAGTACTTC.

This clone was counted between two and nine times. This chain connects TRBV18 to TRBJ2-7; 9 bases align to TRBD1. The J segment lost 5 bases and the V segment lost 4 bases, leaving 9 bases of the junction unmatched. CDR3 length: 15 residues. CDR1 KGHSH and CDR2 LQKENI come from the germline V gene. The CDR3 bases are TGTGCCAGCTCACTCCTTGGGGACAGGGCCGACGAGCAGTACTTC. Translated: CASSLLGDRADEQYF.

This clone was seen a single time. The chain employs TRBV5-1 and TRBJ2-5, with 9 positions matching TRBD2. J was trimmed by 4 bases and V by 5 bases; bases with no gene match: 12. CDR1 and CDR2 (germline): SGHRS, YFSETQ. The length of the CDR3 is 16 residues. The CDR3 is CASRVRAGGPGETQYF. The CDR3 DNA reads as TGCGCCAGCAGGGTCCGGGCGGGAGGGCCTGGAGAGACCCAGTACTTC.

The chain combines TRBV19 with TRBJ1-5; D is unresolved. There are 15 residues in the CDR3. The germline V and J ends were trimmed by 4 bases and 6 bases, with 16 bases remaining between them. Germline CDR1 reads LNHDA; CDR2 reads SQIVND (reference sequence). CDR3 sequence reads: CASSRTDQWGQPQHF. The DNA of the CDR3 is TGTGCCAGTAGTAGAACAGATCAGTGGGGTCAGCCCCAGCATTTT.

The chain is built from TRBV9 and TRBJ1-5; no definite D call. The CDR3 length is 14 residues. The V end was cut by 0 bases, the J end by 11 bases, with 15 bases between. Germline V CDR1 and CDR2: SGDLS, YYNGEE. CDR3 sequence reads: CASSVDPVGSAQHF. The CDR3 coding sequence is TGTGCCAGCAGCGTAGACCCCGTTGGCTCAGCCCAGCATTTT.

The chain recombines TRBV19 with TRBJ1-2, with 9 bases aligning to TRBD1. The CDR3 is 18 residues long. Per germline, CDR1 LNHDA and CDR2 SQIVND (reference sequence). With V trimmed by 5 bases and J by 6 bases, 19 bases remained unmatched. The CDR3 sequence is CASSEIRDRAASRDGYTF. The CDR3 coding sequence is TGTGCCAGTAGTGAAATCCGGGACAGGGCGGCTTCCCGGGATGGCTACACCTTC.

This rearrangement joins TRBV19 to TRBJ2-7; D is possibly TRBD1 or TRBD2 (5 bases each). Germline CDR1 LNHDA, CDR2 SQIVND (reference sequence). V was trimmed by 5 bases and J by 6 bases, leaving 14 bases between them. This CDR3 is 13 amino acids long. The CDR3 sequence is CASSVRQRGEQYF. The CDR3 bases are TGTGCCAGTAGTGTAAGGCAGAGGGGCGAGCAGTACTTC. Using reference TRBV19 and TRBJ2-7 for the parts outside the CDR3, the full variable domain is DGGITQSPKYLFRKEGQNVTLSCEQNLNHDAMYWYRQDPGQGLRLIYYSQIVNDFQKGDIAEGYSVSREKKESFPLTVTSAQKNPTAFYLCASSVRQRGEQYFGPGTRLTVT.

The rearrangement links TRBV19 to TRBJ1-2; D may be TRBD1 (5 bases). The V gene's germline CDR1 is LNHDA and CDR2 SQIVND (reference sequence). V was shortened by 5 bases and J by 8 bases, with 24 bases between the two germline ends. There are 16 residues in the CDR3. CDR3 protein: CASSDPLRGSVGGYTF. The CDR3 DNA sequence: TGTGCCAGTAGTGACCCCCTTCGGGGGAGCGTGGGGGGCTACACCTTC.

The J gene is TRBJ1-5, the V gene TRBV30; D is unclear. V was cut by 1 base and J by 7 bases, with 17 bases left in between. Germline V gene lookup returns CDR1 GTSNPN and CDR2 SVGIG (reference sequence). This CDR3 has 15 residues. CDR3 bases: TGTGCCTGGAGTGGCGGGTCATTGGGCCGACAGCCCCAGCATTTT. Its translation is CAWSGGSLGRQPQHF.

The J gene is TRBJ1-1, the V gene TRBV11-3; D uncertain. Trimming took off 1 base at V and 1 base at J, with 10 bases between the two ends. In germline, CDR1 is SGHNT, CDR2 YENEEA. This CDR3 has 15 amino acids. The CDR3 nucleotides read TGTGCCAGCAGCTTAGGTGGTGCGGGGAACACTGAAGCTTTCTTT. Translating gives CASSLGGAGNTEAFF.

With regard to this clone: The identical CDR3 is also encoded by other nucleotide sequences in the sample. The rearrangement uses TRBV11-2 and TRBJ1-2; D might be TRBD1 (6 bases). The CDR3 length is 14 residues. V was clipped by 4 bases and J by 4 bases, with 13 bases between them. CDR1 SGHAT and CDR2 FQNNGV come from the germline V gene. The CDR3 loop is CASSSGGLGYGYTF. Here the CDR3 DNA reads TGTGCCAGCAGCTCCGGGGGGCTGGGCTATGGCTACACCTTC. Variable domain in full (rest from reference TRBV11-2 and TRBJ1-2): EAGVAQSPRYKIIEKRQSVAFWCNPISGHATLYWYQQILGQGPKLLIQFQNNGVVDDSQLPKDRFSAERLKGVDSTLKIQPAKLEDSAVYLCASSSGGLGYGYTFGSGTRLTVV.

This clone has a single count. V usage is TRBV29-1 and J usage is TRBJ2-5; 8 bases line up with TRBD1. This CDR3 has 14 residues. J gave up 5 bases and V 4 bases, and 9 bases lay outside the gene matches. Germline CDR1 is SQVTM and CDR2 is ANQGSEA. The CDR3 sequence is CSVARGRAGETQYF. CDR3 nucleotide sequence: TGCAGCGTTGCCAGGGGGCGCGCAGGGGAGACCCAGTACTTC.

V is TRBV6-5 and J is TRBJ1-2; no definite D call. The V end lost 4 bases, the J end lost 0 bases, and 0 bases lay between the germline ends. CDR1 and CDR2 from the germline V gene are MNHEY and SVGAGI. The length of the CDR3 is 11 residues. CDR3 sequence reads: CASSSNYGYTF. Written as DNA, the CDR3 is TGTGCCAGCAGTTCTAACTATGGCTACACCTTC.

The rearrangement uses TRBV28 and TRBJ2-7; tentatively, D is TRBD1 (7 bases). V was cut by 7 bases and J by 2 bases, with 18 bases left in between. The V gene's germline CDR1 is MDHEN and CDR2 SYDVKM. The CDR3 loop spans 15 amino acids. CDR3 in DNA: TGTGCCAGCACCCCTTACCAGGGGGGTACCTACGAGCAGTACTTC. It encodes CASTPYQGGTYEQYF.

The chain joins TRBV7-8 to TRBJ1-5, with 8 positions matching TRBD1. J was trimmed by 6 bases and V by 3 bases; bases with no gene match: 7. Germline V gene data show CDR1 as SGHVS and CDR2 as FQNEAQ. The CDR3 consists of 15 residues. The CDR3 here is CASSFQQGEGQPQHF. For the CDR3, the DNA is TGTGCCAGCAGCTTCCAACAGGGGGAGGGTCAGCCCCAGCATTTT.

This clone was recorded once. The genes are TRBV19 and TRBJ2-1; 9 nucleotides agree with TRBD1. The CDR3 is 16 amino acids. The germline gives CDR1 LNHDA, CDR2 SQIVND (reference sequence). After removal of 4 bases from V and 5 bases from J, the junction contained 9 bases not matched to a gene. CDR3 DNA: TGTGCCAGTAGTAAACAGGGGGCGAGGGCCAACAATGAGCAGTTCTTC. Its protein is CASSKQGARANNEQFF.